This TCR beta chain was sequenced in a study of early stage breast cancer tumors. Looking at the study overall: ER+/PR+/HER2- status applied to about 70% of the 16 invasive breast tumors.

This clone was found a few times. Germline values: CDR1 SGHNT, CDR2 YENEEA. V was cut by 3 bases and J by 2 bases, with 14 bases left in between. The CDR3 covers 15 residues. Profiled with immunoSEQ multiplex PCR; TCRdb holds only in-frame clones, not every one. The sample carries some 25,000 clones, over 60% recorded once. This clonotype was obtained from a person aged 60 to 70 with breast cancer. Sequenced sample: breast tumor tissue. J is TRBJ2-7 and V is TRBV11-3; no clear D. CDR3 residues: CASSFRIQDTYEQYF. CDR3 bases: TGTGCCAGCAGCTTCAGGATTCAAGACACCTACGAGCAGTACTTC.